This TCR beta chain was observed in a study of T cell responses to AZD1222 COVID-19 vaccine (dated by TCRdb to 2020 to 2023). Notes on the research overall: AZD1222 recipients whose second dose came at about 4 weeks and those whose second dose came at about 12 weeks were combined into one group, since spike-specific TCR depth and breadth did not differ between the two schedules. A total of 233 trial participants underwent TCR sequencing, of whom some 210 received two doses of AZD1222 and about 25 received two doses of the MenACWY control vaccine. Trial participants were enrolled into age subgroups of 18-55, 56-69 and 70-plus years, which contained around 140, 26 and 57 TCR-sequenced participants, respectively. Overall study outcomes, separate from this receptor: A significant rise in spike-specific TCR breadth and depth was observed after two AZD1222 doses relative to day 0 and relative to MenACWY recipients. Because no day 14 peak-response samples were available, the repertoires could be characterized only after the peak T cell response. Nearly half of unique spike-specific TCRs reportedly recognized epitopes outside regions mutated in the B.1.351 and B.1.1.7 variants. In the small 56-69-year group, the increase in depth fell short of significance, most likely because of low power. Vaccine-associated CD4 TCRs spanned the whole spike protein, with dominant responses in regions 160-218 and 743-854. Only five to seven AZD1222 recipients were SARS-CoV-2 seropositive at baseline, limiting conclusions about previously exposed vaccinees. Participants were mostly white British and included more females than males, and it was suggested by the authors that clonal diversity may have been underestimated.

As regards this clone: The target of this receptor is not known. One base away there is no much larger clone; base qualities are not given.

The time point label, read with the paper, signifies: baseline before first vaccination. Samples from vaccinated people were obtained from the UK trials COV001 and COV002, which included a single-blind randomized controlled phase 2/3 trial of AZD1222 (ChAdOx1 nCoV-19) in healthy adults. Trial participant PBMC samples were collected at day 0 and day 28 after the second dose for TCRbeta chain sequencing. The CDR3 regions of human TCRbeta chains were analyzed by immunosequencing. Concerning the study's data processing: TCRs in the repertoires were matched against a reference library of SARS-CoV-2-specific TCRs that had been generated with the MIRA antigen-specificity platform. Breadth meant the fraction of unique TCRs that were SARS-CoV-2-associated, whereas depth meant the fraction of total T cells that were SARS-CoV-2-associated. Using the MIRA data, each spike-specific TCR was assigned both to the spike region to which the TCR was reactive and to a CD4 or CD8 class. Log10-transformed breadth and depth values were compared by one-way ANOVA with Sidak's multiple comparisons tests. TCRdb retrieved this table from immuneACCESS and kept in-frame rearrangements only. Not all clones are present; in checked studies, unresolved V genes account for under half, and no reason is known for the remainder. From that table come the V and J calls and clone size; the DNA was used to work out D and trimming. The sample data list 200,000 to 300,000 clones, and approximately 95% of these were observed just once. Less than 0.65% of the sample goes to the ten largest clones.

V is shortened by 0 bases, J by 7 bases, and the region joining them spans 13 bases. The CDR3 starts with the cysteine, ends with the phenylalanine, and has 15 residues. The kept DNA is CDR3 alone, 45 bases in frame from the first base. As encoded in the germline V gene (reference sequence), CDR1 is PRHDT while CDR2 is FYEKMQ. The sample was peripheral blood, taken on day 0 of AZD1222 vaccination. The V and J genes are TRBV13 and TRBJ1-5; perhaps TRBD1 is the D gene, with 5 bases matching. The sequence was obtained from an adult in good health. The DNA reads as follows: TGTGCCAGCAGCTTAGGGCATCCTTGGGGCCAGCCCCAGCATTTT. Its coded protein is CASSLGHPWGQPQHF.